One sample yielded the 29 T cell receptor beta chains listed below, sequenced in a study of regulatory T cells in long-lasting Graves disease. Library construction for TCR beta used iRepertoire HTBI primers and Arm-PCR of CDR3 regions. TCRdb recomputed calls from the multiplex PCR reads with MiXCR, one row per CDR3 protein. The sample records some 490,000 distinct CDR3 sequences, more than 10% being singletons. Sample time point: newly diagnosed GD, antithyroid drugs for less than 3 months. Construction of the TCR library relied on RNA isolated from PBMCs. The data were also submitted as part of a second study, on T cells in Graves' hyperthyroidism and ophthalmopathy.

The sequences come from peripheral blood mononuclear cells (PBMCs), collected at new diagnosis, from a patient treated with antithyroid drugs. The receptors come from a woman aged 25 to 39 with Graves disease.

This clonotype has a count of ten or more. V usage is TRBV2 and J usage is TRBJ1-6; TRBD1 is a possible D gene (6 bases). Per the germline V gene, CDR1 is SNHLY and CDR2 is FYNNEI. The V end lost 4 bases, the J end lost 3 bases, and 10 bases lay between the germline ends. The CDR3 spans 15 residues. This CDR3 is CASSGDTSYNSPLHF. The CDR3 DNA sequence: TGTGCCAGCAGTGGGGACACCAGCTATAATTCACCCCTCCACTTT.

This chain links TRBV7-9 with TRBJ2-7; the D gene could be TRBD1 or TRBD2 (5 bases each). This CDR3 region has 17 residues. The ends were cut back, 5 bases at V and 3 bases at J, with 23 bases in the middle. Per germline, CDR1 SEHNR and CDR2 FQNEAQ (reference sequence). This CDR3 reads CASSTDHAYGTHYEQYF. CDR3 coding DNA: TGTGCCAGCAGCACCGACCATGCCTACGGGACCCACTACGAGCAGTACTTC.

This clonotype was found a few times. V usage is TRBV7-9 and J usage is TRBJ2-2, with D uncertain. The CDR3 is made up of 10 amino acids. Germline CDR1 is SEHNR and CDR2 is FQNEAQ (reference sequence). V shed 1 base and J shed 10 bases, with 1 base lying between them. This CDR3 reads CASSLVELFF. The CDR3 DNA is TGTGCCAGCAGCTTAGTGGAGCTGTTTTTT.

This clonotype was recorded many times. The CDR3: CASSQGFLGNYEQYF. CDR3 coding DNA: TGTGCCAGCAGCCAAGGCTTCCTGGGAAACTACGAGCAGTACTTC. The chain joins TRBV12-3 or TRBV12-4 to TRBJ2-7; no reliable D call. The CDR3 is 15 residues long. V gave up 6 bases and J gave up 3 bases, with 18 bases separating them.

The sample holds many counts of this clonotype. CDR3 sequence: CASSQPGLAGGILAQYF. The CDR3 DNA is TGTGCCAGCAGCCAACCTGGACTAGCGGGAGGCATCTTGGCGCAGTATTTT. This chain uses TRBV3-1 with TRBJ2-3, with TRBD2 identical over 14 bases. CDR3 length: 17 residues. V shed 2 bases, J shed 10 bases, and the junction held 11 bases outside the gene matches. CDR1 and CDR2 from the germline V gene are LGHDT and YNNKEL (reference sequence).

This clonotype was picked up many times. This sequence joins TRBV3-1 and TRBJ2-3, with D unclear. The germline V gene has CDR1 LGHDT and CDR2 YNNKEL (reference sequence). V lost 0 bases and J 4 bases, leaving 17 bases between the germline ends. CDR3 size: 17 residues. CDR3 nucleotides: TGTGCCAGCAGCCAAGATATAGGCTTGGCGGACGCAGATACGCAGTATTTT. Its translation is CASSQDIGLADADTQYF.

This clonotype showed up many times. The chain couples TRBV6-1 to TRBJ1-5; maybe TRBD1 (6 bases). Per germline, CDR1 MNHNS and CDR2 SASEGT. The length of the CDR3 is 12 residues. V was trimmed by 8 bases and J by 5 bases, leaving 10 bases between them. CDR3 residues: CASCNRDQPQHF. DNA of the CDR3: TGTGCCAGCTGTAACAGGGATCAGCCCCAGCATTTT.

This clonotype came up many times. The CDR3 region is CASSLWTSGRAGNEQFF. The CDR3 coding sequence is TGTGCCAGCAGCCTCTGGACTAGCGGGAGGGCTGGGAATGAGCAGTTCTTC. The V call is TRBV3-1, the J call TRBJ2-1, with 15 nucleotides matching TRBD2. Germline V gene lookup returns CDR1 LGHDT and CDR2 YNNKEL (reference sequence). V lost 4 bases and J lost 7; bases outside the gene matches: 8. The length of the CDR3 is 17 residues.

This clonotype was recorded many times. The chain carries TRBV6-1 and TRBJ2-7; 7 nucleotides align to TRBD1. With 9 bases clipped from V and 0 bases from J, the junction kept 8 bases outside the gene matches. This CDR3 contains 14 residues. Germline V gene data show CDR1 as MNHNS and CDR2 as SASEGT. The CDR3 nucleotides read TGTGCCAGTGCCGGGACAGTTACCTCCTACGAGCAGTACTTC. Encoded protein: CASAGTVTSYEQYF.

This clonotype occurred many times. CDR3 nucleotides: TGTGCCAGCAGTTATTGGGACGTTCGATCCTACAATGAGCAGTTCTTC. Protein: CASSYWDVRSYNEQFF. The genes are TRBV6-2 or TRBV6-3 and TRBJ2-1; tentatively, D is TRBD1 or TRBD2 (5 bases each). V was clipped by 3 bases and J by 1 base, with 13 bases between them. Germline CDR1 is MNHEY and CDR2 is SVGEGT. The length of the CDR3 is 16 residues.

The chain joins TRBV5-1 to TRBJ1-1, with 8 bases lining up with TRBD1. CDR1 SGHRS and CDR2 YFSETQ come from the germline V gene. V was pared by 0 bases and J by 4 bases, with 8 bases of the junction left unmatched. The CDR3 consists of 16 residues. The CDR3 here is CASSLGQGYLSTEAFF. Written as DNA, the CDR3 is TGCGCCAGCAGCTTGGGACAGGGGTACTTGAGCACTGAAGCTTTCTTT.

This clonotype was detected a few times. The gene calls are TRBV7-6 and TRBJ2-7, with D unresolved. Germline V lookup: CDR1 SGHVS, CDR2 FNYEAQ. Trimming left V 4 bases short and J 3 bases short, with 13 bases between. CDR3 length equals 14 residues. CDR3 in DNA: TGTGCCAGCAGCTCCGAGATCTCTCACTACGAGCAGTACTTC. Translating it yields CASSSEISHYEQYF.

The CDR3 region is CASSYPGSGNTIYF. Here the CDR3 DNA reads TGTGCCAGCAGCTATCCAGGGTCCGGAAACACCATATATTTT. This chain connects TRBV9 to TRBJ1-3; D is perhaps TRBD1 (5 bases). Trimming shortened V by 4 bases and J by 4 bases, and 12 bases separated the two germline ends. CDR1 is SGDLS, CDR2 YYNGEE, per germline. This CDR3 is 14 amino acids long.

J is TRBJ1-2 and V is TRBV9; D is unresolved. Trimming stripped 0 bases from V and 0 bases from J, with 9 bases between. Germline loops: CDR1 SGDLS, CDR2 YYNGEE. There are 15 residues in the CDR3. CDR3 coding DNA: TGTGCCAGCAGCGTAGCTCAGAATGCTAACTATGGCTACACCTTC. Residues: CASSVAQNANYGYTF.

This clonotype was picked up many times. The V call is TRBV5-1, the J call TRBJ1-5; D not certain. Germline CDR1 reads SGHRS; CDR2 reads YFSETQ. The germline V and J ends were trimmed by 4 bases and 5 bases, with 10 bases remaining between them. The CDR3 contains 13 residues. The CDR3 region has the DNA TGCGCCAGCAGCCCGGCCGGGGATCAGCCCCAGCATTTT. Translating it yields CASSPAGDQPQHF. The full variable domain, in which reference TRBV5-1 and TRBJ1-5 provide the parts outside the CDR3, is KAGVTQTPRYLIKTRGQQVTLSCSPISGHRSVSWYQQTPGQGLQFLFEYFSETQRNKGNFPGRFSGRQFSNSRSEMNVSTLELGDSALYLCASSPAGDQPQHFGDGTRLSIL.

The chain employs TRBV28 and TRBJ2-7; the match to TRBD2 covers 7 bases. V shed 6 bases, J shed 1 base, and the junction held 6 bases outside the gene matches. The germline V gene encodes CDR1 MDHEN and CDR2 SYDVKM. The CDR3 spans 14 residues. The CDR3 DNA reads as TGTGCCAGCAGCCAGCTAGCGGTTTCCTACGAGCAGTACTTC. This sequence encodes CASSQLAVSYEQYF.

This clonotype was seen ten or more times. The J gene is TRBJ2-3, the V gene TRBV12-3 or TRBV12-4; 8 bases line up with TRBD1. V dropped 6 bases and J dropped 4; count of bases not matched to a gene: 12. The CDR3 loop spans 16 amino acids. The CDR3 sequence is CASSWADRGGADTQYF. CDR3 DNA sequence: TGTGCCAGCAGCTGGGCAGACAGGGGAGGCGCAGATACGCAGTATTTT.

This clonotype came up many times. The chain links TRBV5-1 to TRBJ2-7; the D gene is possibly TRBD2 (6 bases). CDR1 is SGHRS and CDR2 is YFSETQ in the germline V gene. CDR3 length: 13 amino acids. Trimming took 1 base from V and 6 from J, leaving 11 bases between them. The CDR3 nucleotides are TGCGCCAGCAGCTTGCGGGAGTCGGGCGAGCAGTACTTC. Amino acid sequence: CASSLRESGEQYF.

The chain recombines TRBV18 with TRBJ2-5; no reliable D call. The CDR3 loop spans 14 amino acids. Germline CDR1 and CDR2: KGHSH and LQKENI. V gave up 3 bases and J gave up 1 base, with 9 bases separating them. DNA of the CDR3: TGTGCCAGCTCACCTTTACAGTCCCAAGAGACCCAGTACTTC. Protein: CASSPLQSQETQYF. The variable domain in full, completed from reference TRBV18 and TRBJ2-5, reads NAGVMQNPRHLVRRRGQEARLRCSPMKGHSHVYWYRQLPEEGLKFMVYLQKENIIDESGMPKERFSAEFPKEGPSILRIQQVVRGDSAAYFCASSPLQSQETQYFGPGTRLLVL.

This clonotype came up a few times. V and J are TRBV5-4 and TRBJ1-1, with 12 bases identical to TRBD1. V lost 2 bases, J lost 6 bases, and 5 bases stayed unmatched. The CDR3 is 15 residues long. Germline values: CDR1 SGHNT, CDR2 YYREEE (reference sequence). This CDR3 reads CASSFTGTGGPEAFF. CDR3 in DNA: TGTGCCAGCAGCTTCACCGGGACAGGGGGCCCTGAAGCTTTCTTT.

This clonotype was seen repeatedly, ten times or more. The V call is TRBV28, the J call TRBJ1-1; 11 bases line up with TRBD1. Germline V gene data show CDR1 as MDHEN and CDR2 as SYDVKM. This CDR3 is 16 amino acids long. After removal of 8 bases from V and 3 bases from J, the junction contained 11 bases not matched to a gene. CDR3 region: CASPSGTGGTYTEAFF. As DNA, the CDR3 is TGTGCCAGCCCTTCGGGGACAGGGGGTACGTACACTGAAGCTTTCTTT.

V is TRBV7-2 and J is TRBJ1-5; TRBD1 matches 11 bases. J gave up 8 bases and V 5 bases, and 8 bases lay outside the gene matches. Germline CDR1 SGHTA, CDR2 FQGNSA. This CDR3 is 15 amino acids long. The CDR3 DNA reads TGTGCCAGCAGCCGGGACAGGGGGAGAACGGAGCCCCAGCATTTT. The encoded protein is CASSRDRGRTEPQHF.

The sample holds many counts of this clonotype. CDR3 residues: CASRGLGLAHQETQYF. The CDR3 nucleotides read TGTGCCAGCAGGGGGCTGGGCCTAGCCCATCAAGAGACCCAGTACTTC. The rearrangement links TRBV27 to TRBJ2-5, with D possibly called TRBD1 or TRBD2 (5 bases each). Germline V lookup: CDR1 MNHEY, CDR2 SMNVEV (reference sequence). The CDR3 totals 16 residues. Trimming stripped 6 bases from V and 2 bases from J, with 19 bases between.

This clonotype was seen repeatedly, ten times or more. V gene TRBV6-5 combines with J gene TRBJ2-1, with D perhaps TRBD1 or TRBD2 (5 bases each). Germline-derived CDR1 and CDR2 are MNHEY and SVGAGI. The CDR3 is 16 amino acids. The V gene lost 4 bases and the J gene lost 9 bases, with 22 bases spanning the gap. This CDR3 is CASSSLSGGGKFEQFF. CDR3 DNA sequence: TGTGCCAGCAGTTCGCTGAGCGGTGGGGGAAAATTTGAGCAGTTCTTC.

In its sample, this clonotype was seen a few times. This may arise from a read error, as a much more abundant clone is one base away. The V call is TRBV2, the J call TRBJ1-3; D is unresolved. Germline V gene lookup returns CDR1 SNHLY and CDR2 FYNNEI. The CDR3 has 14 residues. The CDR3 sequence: CASSDDISGNTTYF. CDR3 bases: TGTGCCAGCAGTGACGACATCTCTGGAAACACCACATATTTT. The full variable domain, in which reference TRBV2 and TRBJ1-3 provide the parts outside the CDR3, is EPEVTQTPSHQVTQMGQEVILRCVPISNHLYFYWYRQILGQKVEFLVSFYNNEISEKSEIFDDQFSVERPDGSNFTLKIRSTKLEDSAMYFCASSDDISGNTTYFGEGSWLTVV.

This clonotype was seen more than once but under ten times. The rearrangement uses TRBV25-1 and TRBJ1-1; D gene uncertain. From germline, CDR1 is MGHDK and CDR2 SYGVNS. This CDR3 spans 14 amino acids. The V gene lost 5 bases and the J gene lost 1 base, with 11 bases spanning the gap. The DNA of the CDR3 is TGTGCCAGCAGTCAAAGTTCGGGGAACACTGAAGCTTTCTTT. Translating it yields CASSQSSGNTEAFF.

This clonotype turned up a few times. The CDR3 sequence is CASSQDQGTTVTYGYTF. The CDR3 nucleotides are TGTGCCAGCAGCCAAGATCAAGGGACAACGGTCACCTATGGCTACACCTTC. This chain connects TRBV4-2 to TRBJ1-2; tentatively, D is TRBD1 (6 bases). With 0 bases removed from V and 4 bases from J, the gap between germline ends came to 18 bases. Germline lookup yields CDR1 LGHNA and CDR2 YNFKEQ. The CDR3 loop spans 17 amino acids.

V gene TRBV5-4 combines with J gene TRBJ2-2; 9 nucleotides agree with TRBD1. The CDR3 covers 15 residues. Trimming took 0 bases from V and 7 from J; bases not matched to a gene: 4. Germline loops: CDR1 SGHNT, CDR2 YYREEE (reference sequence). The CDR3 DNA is TGTGCCAGCAGCTTGGGGGACAGGGACGGCGGGGAGCTGTTTTTT. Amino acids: CASSLGDRDGGELFF.

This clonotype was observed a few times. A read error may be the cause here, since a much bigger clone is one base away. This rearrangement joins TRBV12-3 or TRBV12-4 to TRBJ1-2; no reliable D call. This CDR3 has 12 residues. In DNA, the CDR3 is TGTGCCTGCAGTTTAGGGTATTATGGCTACACCTTC. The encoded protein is CACSLGYYGYTF.